The source of this TCR beta chain is a study of cytomegalovirus exposure and HLA in healthy donors. Study in general: Later analysis reported that the approximately 110 validation repertoires shared the platform of the roughly 710 first-cohort repertoires.

Study-level results: In vitro confirmation showed a few CMV-associated chains to be CMV antigen specific. The classifier, whose performance was assessed in both the original and validation cohorts, reportedly diagnosed cytomegalovirus status with high specificity and sensitivity. Researchers catalogued roughly 170 TCR beta chains as cytomegalovirus-associated.

Remarks on this clone: Its antigen is not known.

The CDR3 loop spans 14 amino acids. V was cut by 0 bases and J by 4 bases, with 9 bases left in between. Germline CDR1 LNHNV, CDR2 YYDKDF (reference sequence). Produced via immunoSEQ multiplex PCR; TCRdb's table is partial and in-frame only. Found here are more than 95,000 clones, approximately 91% of them singletons; the top ten hold about 2%. The origin of this receptor is a young woman in good health and CMV-seronegative. Input material: PBMCs. This rearrangement joins TRBV15 to TRBJ1-1; TRBD1 might be the D (5 bases). CDR3 residues: CATSRDWRGTEAFF. The CDR3 DNA reads TGTGCCACCAGCAGAGATTGGAGGGGCACTGAAGCTTTCTTT.